The next 14 T cell receptor beta chains were all read from a single sample in a study of Ad26.COV2.S vaccination and SARS-CoV-2 variants. Treatment of the sample: roughly 19 received Ad26.COV2.S at low or high dose, single or two shots; several received placebo; per-sample allocation not given. Day 63 after the first injection of vaccine or placebo was the sampling time. Assay: immunoSEQ multiplex PCR; the TCRdb copy retains only in-frame clones and omits some. The sample has roughly 330,000 clones, roughly nine tenths seen once. The sequenced sample was peripheral blood, obtained in a trial of Ad26.COV2.S vaccine versus placebo. The receptors derive from a person aged 18-65 years who received the Ad26.COV2.S COVID-19 vaccine or a placebo.

In nucleotides, the CDR3 is TGTGCCAGCAGCTTAGGTCAGGCACGGAACTATGGCTACACCTTC. Its protein is CASSLGQARNYGYTF. The J gene is TRBJ1-2, the V gene TRBV7-2; D remains ambiguous. The CDR3 contains 15 residues. V was shortened by 1 base and J by 2 bases, with 11 bases between the two germline ends. Per the germline V gene, CDR1 is SGHTA and CDR2 is FQGNSA.

As concerns this clone: The sample contains more than one DNA sequence encoding this CDR3. The DNA for the CDR3 is TGTGCCAGCAGCTTGGGAGAGACCCAGTACTTC. Translated, it gives CASSLGETQYF. This rearrangement joins TRBV11-3 to TRBJ2-5; no clear D. Germline CDR1 is SGHNT and CDR2 is YENEEA. V lost 3 bases and J 4 bases, leaving 3 bases between the germline ends. The CDR3 spans 11 residues.

V and J are TRBV6-5 and TRBJ2-1; 8 nucleotides agree with TRBD2. The CDR3 loop spans 16 amino acids. The germline gives CDR1 MNHEY, CDR2 SVGAGI. V was clipped by 0 bases and J by 4 bases; unmatched bases: 5. CDR3 DNA: TGTGCCAGCAGTTACTCCGGACTAGCCTTATACAATGAGCAGTTCTTC. Protein: CASSYSGLALYNEQFF.

This CDR3 reads CASSLPLVKVGVHTEAFF. CDR3 nucleotide sequence: TGTGCCAGCAGCTTACCCCTCGTGAAGGTGGGGGTCCACACTGAAGCTTTCTTT. This chain connects TRBV7-9 to TRBJ1-1; tentative D call: TRBD1 (5 bases). Trimming pared 2 bases from V and 3 bases from J, leaving 22 bases between. The CDR3 runs to 18 residues. Looked up from germline, CDR1 is SEHNR and CDR2 is FQNEAQ (reference sequence).

V usage is TRBV6-6 and J usage is TRBJ2-1; weak D call: TRBD2 (7 bases). The CDR3 runs 18 residues. The V end was cut by 5 bases, the J end by 5 bases, with 25 bases between. The V gene's germline CDR1 is MNHNY and CDR2 SVGAGI (reference sequence). CDR3 DNA: TGTGCCAGCAGTCCCCTACGGGGGGCGCCTCAAGGTCACAATGAGCAGTTCTTC. Amino acid sequence: CASSPLRGAPQGHNEQFF.

The chain couples TRBV10-2 to TRBJ1-5; tentative D call: TRBD1 (6 bases). This CDR3 region has 15 residues. V was pared by 6 bases and J by 1 base, with 13 bases between. From germline, CDR1 is WSHSY and CDR2 SAAADI. In DNA form, the CDR3 reads TGCGCCAGCAGGGTAGGGGGGGCGAGCAATCAGCCCCAGCATTTT. Protein: CASRVGGASNQPQHF.

The chain is built from TRBV24-1 and TRBJ2-1, with D unresolved. CDR1 is KGHDR, CDR2 SFDVKD, per germline. The CDR3 extends over 13 amino acids. V dropped 4 bases and J dropped 5 bases, with 8 bases sitting between them. The CDR3 protein is CATSESANNEQFF. Written as DNA, the CDR3 is TGTGCCACCAGTGAGTCGGCCAACAATGAGCAGTTCTTC.

The chain carries TRBV12-5 and TRBJ1-5; D perhaps matches TRBD1 (5 bases). Trimming took 4 bases from V and 0 from J, leaving 16 bases between them. The CDR3 is 17 amino acids. From germline, CDR1 is LGHNT and CDR2 FRNRAP. CDR3 sequence reads: CASGSAIKDSSNQPQHF. CDR3 in DNA: TGTGCTAGTGGTTCAGCGATAAAAGACAGTAGCAATCAGCCCCAGCATTTT.

This chain connects TRBV10-3 to TRBJ2-1, with TRBD2 identical over 8 bases. CDR3 length: 14 amino acids. Germline CDR1 and CDR2: ENHRY and SYGVKD. J was trimmed by 8 bases and V by 3 bases; bases with no gene match: 6. CDR3 sequence reads: CAISELAASYEQFF. CDR3 nucleotides: TGTGCCATCAGTGAACTAGCGGCATCCTATGAGCAGTTCTTC.

The rearrangement uses TRBV12-3 or TRBV12-4 and TRBJ2-3; D might be TRBD1 (5 bases). Trimming removed 5 bases from V and 6 bases from J, with 12 bases in between. This CDR3 is built from 13 residues. The chain's CDR3 is CASSPLGVDTQYF. The CDR3 DNA follows: TGTGCCAGCAGTCCTCTAGGGGTGGATACGCAGTATTTT.

This chain connects TRBV19 to TRBJ1-5, with 7 bases fitting TRBD1. There are 14 residues in the CDR3. J was trimmed by 6 bases and V by 4 bases; bases with no gene match: 6. CDR1 LNHDA and CDR2 SQIVND come from the germline V gene (reference sequence). The DNA for the CDR3 is TGTGCCAGTAGTACAAGACAGGGAACTCAGCCCCAGCATTTT. Residues: CASSTRQGTQPQHF. The full variable domain, completed using reference TRBV19 and TRBJ1-5, is DGGITQSPKYLFRKEGQNVTLSCEQNLNHDAMYWYRQDPGQGLRLIYYSQIVNDFQKGDIAEGYSVSREKKESFPLTVTSAQKNPTAFYLCASSTRQGTQPQHFGDGTRLSIL.

The chain uses TRBV7-6 and TRBJ2-5; D unclear. CDR3 length: 13 residues. Trimming left V 4 bases short and J 1 base short, with 7 bases between. In germline, CDR1 is SGHVS, CDR2 FNYEAQ. CDR3 coding DNA: TGTGCCAGCAGCTCCCCCCCCCAAGAGACCCAGTACTTC. It translates to CASSSPPQETQYF.

This chain's CDR3 is CASSPQGTGYGYTF. The CDR3 DNA follows: TGTGCCAGCAGCCCACAGGGGACTGGCTATGGCTACACCTTC. The V call is TRBV2, the J call TRBJ1-2, with TRBD1 matching 7 bases. Germline CDR1 reads SNHLY; CDR2 reads FYNNEI. The CDR3 totals 14 residues. With 6 bases clipped from V and 4 bases from J, the junction kept 8 bases outside the gene matches.

This sequence joins TRBV24-1 and TRBJ2-1; TRBD2 aligns across 9 bases. Germline V gene data show CDR1 as KGHDR and CDR2 as SFDVKD. Trimming at V came to 5 bases and at J to 7 bases, leaving 14 bases not matched to a gene. This CDR3 is 17 amino acids long. CDR3 protein: CATSGPPGASGTNEQFF. The CDR3 DNA reads TGTGCCACCAGTGGTCCGCCGGGGGCTAGCGGGACGAATGAGCAGTTCTTC.